The 14 T cell receptor beta chains presented below share a single source sample, sequenced in a study of blood T cell repertoires in COVID-19. Using immunoSEQ multiplex PCR, the repertoire was profiled, and TCRdb retains in-frame clones only, with some absent. The data show more than 65,000 clones, more than 60% seen once. Material for sequencing was peripheral blood. Every receptor here comes from a woman aged 80 or older with active or convalescent COVID-19.

This clone occurred once. The rearrangement joins TRBV12-3 or TRBV12-4 to TRBJ1-1; D ambiguous. The CDR3 is 13 residues long. V lost 2 bases and J lost 3, with 7 bases in between. The CDR3 is CASSLLRDTEAFF. CDR3 bases: TGTGCCAGCAGTTTATTGAGGGACACTGAAGCTTTCTTT.

The rearrangement uses TRBV29-1 and TRBJ1-4, with D maybe TRBD1 (6 bases). The CDR3 consists of 13 residues. V lost 7 bases to trimming and J lost 1 base, with 10 bases between them. Germline assignment: CDR1 SQVTM and CDR2 ANQGSEA. This chain's CDR3 is CSAAGETNEKLFF. The CDR3 nucleotides are TGCAGCGCCGCAGGGGAAACTAATGAAAAACTGTTTTTT.

The rearrangement joins TRBV6-2 or TRBV6-3 to TRBJ2-5; 12 bases align to TRBD2. The CDR3 extends over 17 amino acids. Trimming removed 2 bases from V and 3 bases from J; junction bases left unmatched: 7. The V gene's germline CDR1 is MNHEY and CDR2 SVGEGT. The CDR3 region is CASSYPVTSGGEETQYF. CDR3 DNA sequence: TGTGCCAGCAGTTACCCTGTGACTAGCGGGGGAGAAGAGACCCAGTACTTC.

This clone was recorded a few times. The CDR3 region has the DNA TGCAGCGTAGGCGAGACTAGCGGGGCGCACAATGAGCAGTTCTTC. Translated: CSVGETSGAHNEQFF. The chain links TRBV29-1 to TRBJ2-1; 11 bases match TRBD2. The V gene's germline CDR1 is SQVTM and CDR2 ANQGSEA. This CDR3 is built from 15 residues. Unmatched junction bases numbered 9, after V lost 6 bases and J lost 5 bases.

This clone was seen a handful of times. The rearrangement uses TRBV10-3 and TRBJ1-5, with D unclear. The CDR3 totals 15 residues. CDR1 is ENHRY and CDR2 is SYGVKD in the germline V gene. The V gene lost 0 bases and the J gene lost 0 bases, with 6 bases spanning the gap. The CDR3 DNA is TGTGCCATCAGTGAGTCGCGAGTTAGCAATCAGCCCCAGCATTTT. Protein: CAISESRVSNQPQHF.

This rearrangement joins TRBV19 to TRBJ2-7; D gene ambiguous. CDR3 size: 12 residues. Germline V lookup: CDR1 LNHDA, CDR2 SQIVND (reference sequence). V gave up 1 base and J gave up 5 bases, with 6 bases separating them. CDR3 sequence (DNA): TGTGCCAGTAGTATAGCCTCAGACGAGCAGTACTTC. It yields the protein CASSIASDEQYF. The full variable domain, its missing parts supplied by reference TRBV19 and TRBJ2-7, is DGGITQSPKYLFRKEGQNVTLSCEQNLNHDAMYWYRQDPGQGLRLIYYSQIVNDFQKGDIAEGYSVSREKKESFPLTVTSAQKNPTAFYLCASSIASDEQYFGPGTRLTVT.

The chain links TRBV13 to TRBJ1-6, with D perhaps matching TRBD1 (5 bases). CDR3 length: 16 amino acids. With 5 bases removed from V and 8 bases from J, the gap between germline ends came to 19 bases. In germline, CDR1 is PRHDT, CDR2 FYEKMQ (reference sequence). The CDR3 nucleotides are TGTGCCAGCAGCCACACCGGGGGGGAAAGCCATTCACCCCTCCACTTT. Its protein product is CASSHTGGESHSPLHF.

V gene TRBV28 combines with J gene TRBJ1-2; 7 bases fit TRBD1. Germline assignment: CDR1 MDHEN and CDR2 SYDVKM. V trimming: 5 bases; J trimming: 4 bases; junction bases outside the gene matches: 13. This CDR3 has 16 residues. This CDR3 reads CASSPNSGTETYGYTF. The CDR3 bases are TGTGCCAGCAGTCCAAACTCCGGGACAGAGACCTATGGCTACACCTTC.

This rearrangement joins TRBV4-3 to TRBJ1-1; unclear D gene. Per germline, CDR1 LGHNA and CDR2 YSLEER. With 0 bases removed from V and 7 bases from J, the gap between germline ends came to 15 bases. This CDR3 has 15 amino acids. The CDR3: CASSQELGQINEAFF. CDR3 nucleotide sequence: TGCGCCAGCAGCCAAGAACTGGGCCAGATAAATGAAGCTTTCTTT.

The V gene is TRBV6-2 or TRBV6-3, the J gene TRBJ1-4; D not certain. Germline V gene lookup returns CDR1 MNHEY and CDR2 SVGEGT. The germline V and J ends were trimmed by 2 bases and 5 bases, with 12 bases remaining between them. The CDR3 has 15 amino acids. CDR3 nucleotides: TGTGCCAGCAGTTACGCCGGGTCCAGAAATGAAAAACTGTTTTTT. As protein: CASSYAGSRNEKLFF.

This clone was counted only a few times. This sequence joins TRBV14 and TRBJ1-6; no definite D call. Trimming took off 1 base at V and 10 bases at J, with 11 bases between the two ends. CDR3 length: 14 residues. Germline V lookup: CDR1 SGHDN, CDR2 FVKESK. The CDR3 region has the DNA TGTGCCAGCAGCCAAGGAGGCTCCGACTCACCCCTCCACTTT. This gives the protein CASSQGGSDSPLHF.

This chain uses TRBV3-1 (or the pseudogene TRBV3-2) with TRBJ1-5; D gene uncertain. The length of the CDR3 is 13 residues. Germline CDR1 reads LGHDT; CDR2 reads YNNKEL (reference sequence). V lost 0 bases and J lost 6, with 6 bases in between. In DNA, the CDR3 is TGTGCCAGCAGCCAAGATCCGAGTCAGCCCCAGCATTTT. Amino acid sequence: CASSQDPSQPQHF.

Comment on this clone: In the same sample, other DNA sequences code for this CDR3. The chain uses TRBV19 and TRBJ2-5; 7 bases agree with TRBD1. The germline CDR1 and CDR2 sequences are LNHDA and SQIVND (reference sequence). J gave up 5 bases and V 1 base, and 4 bases lay outside the gene matches. The CDR3 contains 14 residues. In nucleotides, the CDR3 is TGTGCCAGTAGTATAGGGGACAGAGGGGAGACCCAGTACTTC. Its protein product is CASSIGDRGETQYF.

This clone appeared once. The chain links TRBV7-9 to TRBJ1-1; no reliable D call. The length of the CDR3 is 11 residues. Trimming shortened V by 1 base and J by 7 bases, and 4 bases separated the two germline ends. Germline CDR1 is SEHNR and CDR2 is FQNEAQ (reference sequence). This CDR3 reads CASSLGDEAFF. The CDR3 DNA reads as TGTGCCAGCAGCTTAGGAGATGAAGCTTTCTTT.